Presented here are 11 T cell receptor beta chains from one specimen sequenced in a study of cytomegalovirus exposure and HLA in healthy donors. The PCR had 60 Vbeta and 13 Jbeta primers. Sequencing used immunoSEQ multiplex PCR; TCRdb keeps in-frame clones, though not all of them. The sample shows around 82,000 clones, more than 60% of them seen only once. The sequenced material came from PBMCs. These receptors all stem from a male donor in good health and CMV-seropositive.

The V gene is TRBV4-1, the J gene TRBJ2-3; D is unresolved. The V and J ends lost 0 bases and 2 bases respectively, with 12 bases between them. The CDR3 is 16 amino acids. Germline V gives CDR1 MGHRA, CDR2 YSYEKL. The CDR3 region is CASSQDRLSFTDTQYF. The CDR3 coding sequence is TGCGCCAGCAGCCAAGACCGACTGTCGTTCACAGATACGCAGTATTTT.

The chain links TRBV18 to TRBJ2-3, with no clear D. The V gene lost 4 bases and the J gene lost 2 bases, with 7 bases spanning the gap. This CDR3 region has 13 residues. Germline assignment: CDR1 KGHSH and CDR2 LQKENI. The CDR3 DNA sequence: TGTGCCAGCTCACGGGCAGACACAGATACGCAGTATTTT. It is translated as CASSRADTDTQYF. Looking up the rest from reference TRBV18 and TRBJ2-3 gives the full variable domain: NAGVMQNPRHLVRRRGQEARLRCSPMKGHSHVYWYRQLPEEGLKFMVYLQKENIIDESGMPKERFSAEFPKEGPSILRIQQVVRGDSAAYFCASSRADTDTQYFGPGTRLTVL.

This chain's CDR3 is CAWSDRGRFFLAKNIQYF. In DNA, the CDR3 is TGTGCCTGGAGTGACAGGGGCCGGTTCTTCCTAGCCAAAAACATTCAGTACTTC. The J gene is TRBJ2-4, the V gene TRBV30, with 7 nucleotides matching TRBD1. Trimming took 1 base from V and 0 from J; bases not matched to a gene: 12. CDR1 and CDR2 (germline): GTSNPN, SVGIG (reference sequence). This CDR3 has 18 amino acids. Full variable domain (missing parts from reference TRBV30 and TRBJ2-4): SQTIHQWPATLVQPVGSPLSLECTVEGTSNPNLYWYRQAAGRGLQLLFYSVGIGQISSEVPQNLSASRPQDRQFILSSKKLLLSDSGFYLCAWSDRGRFFLAKNIQYFGAGTRLSVL.

The chain is built from TRBV9 and TRBJ1-6; 9 positions agree with TRBD1. The V and J ends lost 2 bases and 9 bases, in that order; junction bases with no gene match: 3. The CDR3 runs 14 residues. The germline V gene encodes CDR1 SGDLS and CDR2 YYNGEE. The CDR3 region has the DNA TGTGCCAGCAGCGTGGGACAGGGAAGTTCACCCCTCCACTTT. This gives the protein CASSVGQGSSPLHF. Using reference TRBV9 and TRBJ1-6 for the parts outside the CDR3, the full variable domain is DSGVTQTPKHLITATGQRVTLRCSPRSGDLSVYWYQQSLDQGLQFLIQYYNGEERAKGNILERFSAQQFPDLHSELNLSSLELGDSALYFCASSVGQGSSPLHFGNGTRLTVT.

The chain joins TRBV4-1 to TRBJ2-5; TRBD2 matches at 11 bases. The germline V gene has CDR1 MGHRA and CDR2 YSYEKL. Trimming at V came to 0 bases and at J to 3 bases, leaving 9 bases not matched to a gene. This CDR3 region has 18 residues. CDR3 sequence (DNA): TGCGCCAGCAGCCAAGATCCCCGACTAGCGGGGACCGAAGAGACCCAGTACTTC. Translated: CASSQDPRLAGTEETQYF.

The rearrangement joins TRBV12-2 to TRBJ2-1; the table gives TRBD2 as D, unverified against the DNA. TRBV12-2 is classified as a pseudogene. The CDR3 contains 20 residues. The CDR3 DNA reads TGTGCAAGTCGCTTAGCGTACTCGCCTAGCGGGGGGGAGTGCTACAATGAGCAGTTCTTC. Protein product: CASRLAYSPSGGECYNEQFF.

The J gene is TRBJ2-3, the V gene TRBV27, with 7 bases aligning to TRBD2. V shed 2 bases, J shed 5 bases, and the junction held 7 bases outside the gene matches. Per germline, CDR1 MNHEY and CDR2 SMNVEV (reference sequence). This CDR3 spans 15 amino acids. CDR3 sequence (DNA): TGTGCCAGCAGTTTAGGGACGGGAGGCGGAGATACGCAGTATTTT. Its protein product is CASSLGTGGGDTQYF.

The rearrangement uses TRBV5-6 and TRBJ1-2; 9 nucleotides align to TRBD1. The germline gives CDR1 SGHDT, CDR2 YYEEEE. The CDR3 loop spans 16 amino acids. V was clipped by 1 base and J by 4 bases; unmatched bases: 8. The CDR3 nucleotides are TGTGCCAGCAGCTTGACAGGGGGCGCTTCTAGCTATGGCTACACCTTC. This codes for CASSLTGGASSYGYTF.

The CDR3 nucleotides are TGTGCCAGCTCCCCCGGGGGGATCGGCACAGATACGCAGTATTTT. Translated, it gives CASSPGGIGTDTQYF. The rearrangement joins TRBV7-2 to TRBJ2-3, with 7 bases matching TRBD2. With 8 bases clipped from V and 1 base from J, the junction kept 9 bases outside the gene matches. This CDR3 has 15 residues. Germline-derived CDR1 and CDR2 are SGHTA and FQGNSA.

This clone was counted between two and nine times. The CDR3 DNA sequence: TGTGCCAGCTCACCCCCTAGGACAGGTGGCACAGATACGCAGTATTTT. Amino acid sequence: CASSPPRTGGTDTQYF. V is TRBV18 and J is TRBJ2-3; TRBD1 matches at 7 bases. Per the germline V gene, CDR1 is KGHSH and CDR2 is LQKENI. V trimming: 3 bases; J trimming: 1 base; junction bases outside the gene matches: 7. The CDR3 is made up of 16 amino acids.

This clone has just a few counts. This chain connects TRBV6-6 to TRBJ2-3, with D possibly TRBD2 on 6 matching bases. Germline V lookup: CDR1 MNHNY, CDR2 SVGAGI (reference sequence). Trimming pared 10 bases from V and 2 bases from J, leaving 16 bases between. CDR3 length equals 14 residues. The CDR3 reads CATLRRDPTDTQYF. CDR3 nucleotide sequence: TGTGCCACCCTACGGAGGGACCCCACAGATACGCAGTATTTT.